This passage covers 24 T cell receptor beta chains from one sample sequenced in a study of siplizumab effects on memory and regulatory T cells. Clones were sequenced by immunoSEQ multiplex PCR, and TCRdb holds only the in-frame ones, with some missing. The table lists fewer than 120,000 clones, roughly 92% of them singletons. Sequencing input: CD4+ T cells sorted from blood. These receptors all stem from a human donor in good health.

The rearrangement links TRBV7-3 to TRBJ2-2; TRBD2 is a possible D gene (5 bases). CDR3 length: 13 amino acids. Germline-derived CDR1 and CDR2 are SGHTA and FQGTGA. Trimming removed 5 bases from V and 10 bases from J, with 14 bases in between. The CDR3 sequence is CASSPRRESELFF. The CDR3, as DNA: TGTGCCAGCAGCCCCCGAAGGGAGTCGGAGCTGTTTTTT.

The rearrangement links TRBV2 to TRBJ2-1, with TRBD2 matching 9 bases. The CDR3 runs to 14 residues. The germline CDR1 and CDR2 sequences are SNHLY and FYNNEI. V lost 8 bases, J lost 6 bases, and 8 bases stayed unmatched. This CDR3 is CASGGGLASNEQFF. CDR3 DNA: TGTGCCAGCGGGGGGGGACTAGCAAGCAATGAGCAGTTCTTC.

The V and J genes are TRBV5-6 and TRBJ1-3; D is unresolved. The CDR3 length is 16 residues. Germline-derived CDR1 and CDR2 are SGHDT and YYEEEE. Trimming stripped 0 bases from V and 0 bases from J, with 10 bases between. This CDR3 is CASSLVQLYSGNTIYF. CDR3 DNA sequence: TGTGCCAGCAGCTTGGTACAGCTATACTCTGGAAACACCATATATTTT.

Written as DNA, the CDR3 is TGTGCCAGCAGAGAGCAGGGTACGGTCGGGGAGCTGTTTTTT. Its protein product is CASREQGTVGELFF. V usage is TRBV6-1 and J usage is TRBJ2-2; tentatively, D is TRBD1 (5 bases). Germline CDR1 and CDR2: MNHNS and SASEGT. V lost 6 bases and J lost 7, with 15 bases in between. This CDR3 comprises 14 residues.

The CDR3, as DNA: TGTGCCAGTACCCCCCCCGGGCAGCTCACCGGGGAGCTGTTTTTT. Translation gives CASTPPGQLTGELFF. The V and J genes are TRBV19 and TRBJ2-2; D not resolved. The V end was cut by 7 bases, the J end by 4 bases, with 16 bases between. The CDR3 loop spans 15 amino acids. The germline gives CDR1 LNHDA, CDR2 SQIVND (reference sequence). Full variable domain (missing parts from reference TRBV19 and TRBJ2-2): DGGITQSPKYLFRKEGQNVTLSCEQNLNHDAMYWYRQDPGQGLRLIYYSQIVNDFQKGDIAEGYSVSREKKESFPLTVTSAQKNPTAFYLCASTPPGQLTGELFFGEGSRLTVL.

The V gene is TRBV7-9, the J gene TRBJ2-5, with D hard to call. The CDR3 has 14 amino acids. V shed 5 bases and J shed 4 bases, with 14 bases lying between them. CDR1 and CDR2 from the germline V gene are SEHNR and FQNEAQ (reference sequence). In DNA, the CDR3 is TGTGCCAGCAGCCCTAGGGCGGTGGGAGAGACCCAGTACTTC. Protein product: CASSPRAVGETQYF.

The chain links TRBV19 to TRBJ2-7; TRBD1 agrees at 7 bases. V lost 6 bases to trimming and J lost 2 bases; unmatched junction nucleotides: 7. CDR1 is LNHDA, CDR2 SQIVND, per germline (reference sequence). The CDR3 has 14 residues. In nucleotides, the CDR3 is TGTGCCAGTAGGGAGACAGGGCCTCCCTACGAGCAGTACTTC. The encoded protein is CASRETGPPYEQYF.

The V call is TRBV2, the J call TRBJ2-2; D remains ambiguous. This CDR3 is 13 amino acids long. The V and J ends lost 5 bases and 4 bases respectively, with 8 bases between them. CDR1 is SNHLY, CDR2 FYNNEI, per germline. The DNA of the CDR3 is TGTGCCAGCAGTCAAACATTCACCGGGGAGCTGTTTTTT. Its protein is CASSQTFTGELFF.

The chain has TRBV2 and TRBJ1-2; TRBD1 matches 7 bases. This CDR3 has 12 amino acids. V shed 7 bases, J shed 4 bases, and the junction held 3 bases outside the gene matches. The germline V gene has CDR1 SNHLY and CDR2 FYNNEI. The CDR3 region has the DNA TGTGCCAGCATCCGACAGGGCTATGGCTACACCTTC. Amino acid sequence: CASIRQGYGYTF.

This clone was observed a handful of times. The J gene is TRBJ1-4, the V gene TRBV11-2, with D maybe TRBD1 (6 bases). Germline CDR1 SGHAT, CDR2 FQNNGV. CDR3 size: 17 residues. Trimming cost V 0 bases and J 3 bases, with 14 bases left between them. CDR3 sequence reads: CASSLDGDTPSNEKLFF. The CDR3 nucleotides are TGTGCCAGCAGCTTAGATGGGGACACCCCCTCTAATGAAAAACTGTTTTTT. Complete variable domain (other parts from reference TRBV11-2 and TRBJ1-4): EAGVAQSPRYKIIEKRQSVAFWCNPISGHATLYWYQQILGQGPKLLIQFQNNGVVDDSQLPKDRFSAERLKGVDSTLKIQPAKLEDSAVYLCASSLDGDTPSNEKLFFGSGTQLSVL.

This clone was counted once. V usage is TRBV2 and J usage is TRBJ1-6; 7 bases align to TRBD1. The CDR3 covers 15 residues. After removal of 2 bases from V and 5 bases from J, the junction contained 3 bases not matched to a gene. Per germline, CDR1 SNHLY and CDR2 FYNNEI. The CDR3 bases are TGTGCCAGCAGTGAATTGGGACAGCATAATTCACCCCTCCACTTT. Encoded protein: CASSELGQHNSPLHF. Variable domain in full (rest from reference TRBV2 and TRBJ1-6): EPEVTQTPSHQVTQMGQEVILRCVPISNHLYFYWYRQILGQKVEFLVSFYNNEISEKSEIFDDQFSVERPDGSNFTLKIRSTKLEDSAMYFCASSELGQHNSPLHFGNGTRLTVT.

The gene calls are TRBV5-1 and TRBJ2-7, with TRBD2 matching over 14 bases. Germline assignment: CDR1 SGHRS and CDR2 YFSETQ. The CDR3 consists of 14 residues. V trimming: 3 bases; J trimming: 6 bases; junction bases outside the gene matches: 2. The chain's CDR3 is CASSSGLAGVEQYF. Here the CDR3 DNA reads TGCGCCAGCAGCTCGGGACTAGCGGGAGTCGAGCAGTACTTC.

The gene calls are TRBV7-9 and TRBJ2-1; TRBD2 matches at 15 bases. The length of the CDR3 is 16 residues. Germline V gene lookup returns CDR1 SEHNR and CDR2 FQNEAQ (reference sequence). V lost 6 bases to trimming and J lost 6 bases; unmatched junction nucleotides: 6. The CDR3, as DNA: TGTGCCAGCAGTACGGGACTAGCGGGAGGCGGCAATGAGCAGTTCTTC. Translated, it gives CASSTGLAGGGNEQFF.

This chain joins TRBV7-9 and TRBJ2-2; TRBD1 matches at 8 bases. With 3 bases clipped from V and 4 bases from J, the junction kept 4 bases outside the gene matches. This CDR3 is built from 15 residues. The germline V gene has CDR1 SEHNR and CDR2 FQNEAQ (reference sequence). CDR3 loop: CASSFFTGGTGELFF. CDR3 DNA: TGTGCCAGCAGCTTTTTTACAGGGGGCACCGGGGAGCTGTTTTTT.

The V and J genes are TRBV9 and TRBJ2-5; D possibly corresponds to TRBD2 (6 bases). Looked up from germline, CDR1 is SGDLS and CDR2 is YYNGEE. Trimming took off 4 bases at V and 5 bases at J, with 15 bases between the two ends. This CDR3 contains 14 residues. CDR3 residues: CASSPRLGRETQYF. The CDR3 DNA reads TGTGCCAGCAGCCCGAGACTAGGGAGGGAGACCCAGTACTTC. Together with reference TRBV9 and TRBJ2-5, the CDR3 gives the full variable domain: DSGVTQTPKHLITATGQRVTLRCSPRSGDLSVYWYQQSLDQGLQFLIQYYNGEERAKGNILERFSAQQFPDLHSELNLSSLELGDSALYFCASSPRLGRETQYFGPGTRLLVL.

The J gene is TRBJ2-7, the V gene TRBV9, with D unclear. Germline V gives CDR1 SGDLS, CDR2 YYNGEE. This CDR3 has 12 amino acids. V shed 0 bases and J shed 6 bases, with 7 bases lying between them. CDR3: CASSVGYGEQYF. The CDR3 DNA reads TGTGCCAGCAGCGTAGGGTACGGCGAGCAGTACTTC.

A word on this clone: The germline gene is not matched at one end of the junction; a read error may be the cause. The chain uses TRBV9 and TRBJ2-5, with D hard to call. There are 11 residues in the CDR3. Germline V CDR1 and CDR2: SGDLS, YYNGEE. DNA for the CDR3: TGTGCCAGCAGCGTAGAAGAAACCCAGTACTTC. This codes for CASSVEETQYF.

Note on this clone: At the DNA level, this CDR3 is encoded by other sequences in the same sample as well. The chain carries TRBV7-2 and TRBJ2-1, with 10 bases aligning to TRBD2. The CDR3 is 16 amino acids. The germline V gene has CDR1 SGHTA and CDR2 FQGNSA. Trimming at V came to 5 bases and at J to 7 bases, leaving 11 bases not matched to a gene. CDR3 coding DNA: TGTGCCAGCAGCCTAGTTGCTAGCGGGAGTGGGAATGAGCAGTTCTTC. The encoded protein is CASSLVASGSGNEQFF.

The chain's CDR3 is CASSNQGTISPPKHSGNTIYF. CDR3 nucleotides: TGTGCCAGCAGCAACCAAGGGACGATATCCCCTCCAAAACACTCTGGAAACACCATATATTTT. The chain joins TRBV21-1 to TRBJ1-3. TRBV21-1 is recorded as a pseudogene. The CDR3 has 21 amino acids.

This chain joins TRBV7-9 and TRBJ2-3; TRBD2 matches at 11 bases. CDR1 is SEHNR, CDR2 FQNEAQ, per germline (reference sequence). This CDR3 comprises 16 residues. V was pared by 5 bases and J by 5 bases, with 9 bases of the junction left unmatched. CDR3 in amino acids: CASSARSGGAGDTQYF. CDR3 nucleotide sequence: TGTGCCAGCAGCGCGCGTAGCGGGGGGGCCGGAGATACGCAGTATTTT.

J is TRBJ1-1 and V is TRBV5-1, with 8 bases fitting TRBD1. The germline V gene has CDR1 SGHRS and CDR2 YFSETQ. This CDR3 region has 13 residues. J lost 11 bases, V lost 3 bases, and 9 bases had no gene match. The CDR3 sequence: CASSSTGTGDAFF. The CDR3 DNA reads TGCGCCAGCAGCTCAACCGGGACAGGTGACGCTTTCTTT.

In nucleotides, the CDR3 is TGCGCCAGCAGCTTGGATCGCTACGAGCAGTACTTC. This encodes CASSLDRYEQYF. The chain recombines TRBV5-1 with TRBJ2-7, with D hard to call. This CDR3 contains 12 residues. V shed 0 bases and J shed 3 bases, with 4 bases lying between them. CDR1 is SGHRS and CDR2 is YFSETQ in the germline V gene.

This sequence joins TRBV28 and TRBJ2-6; D not resolved. The CDR3 consists of 13 residues. V was cut by 7 bases and J by 2 bases, with 6 bases left in between. Per the germline V gene, CDR1 is MDHEN and CDR2 is SYDVKM. Here the CDR3 reads CASTAPGANVLTF. DNA for the CDR3: TGTGCCAGCACCGCGCCTGGGGCCAACGTCCTGACTTTC. The full variable domain, with the rest looked up from reference TRBV28 and TRBJ2-6, is DVKVTQSSRYLVKRTGEKVFLECVQDMDHENMFWYRQDPGLGLRLIYFSYDVKMKEKGDIPEGYSVSREKKERFSLILESASTNQTSMYLCASTAPGANVLTFGAGSRLTVL.

The chain uses TRBV10-2 and TRBJ2-5; D unresolved. The assigned J gene may be wrong: the sequence end matches TRBJ2-7 better. This CDR3 has 14 residues. Germline assignment: CDR1 WSHSY and CDR2 SAAADI. This chain's CDR3 is CASSERSDSYEQYF. CDR3 DNA: TGCGCCAGCAGTGAAAGGTCCGACTCCTACGAGCAGTACTTC.